The rows below give T cell receptor beta chains drawn from one sample of a study of cytomegalovirus exposure and HLA in healthy donors. The table came from immunoSEQ multiplex PCR; TCRdb's copy has only in-frame clones and leaves some out. This sample has 150,000 to 200,000 clones; 82% occur once, and the top ten carry approximately 1.4%. Specimen: PBMCs. Receptors originate from a man aged 35-49 years in good health and CMV-seronegative. Both conserved end residues are part of each CDR3. D genes are given only for firm matches. Clone size is given for some rows only: seen once, a few or many times, or a class if the clone is expanded.

j_call v_call d_call clone_size cdr3_aa cdr3_nt
TRBJ1-1 TRBV29-1 NA NA CSVEIRGRAFF TGCAGCGTTGAAATACGAGGGCGGGCTTTCTTT
TRBJ1-2 TRBV6-5 TRBD1 once CASSYSSQGFYGYTF TGTGCCAGCAGTTACTCCTCACAGGGGTTCTATGGCTACACCTTC
TRBJ1-6 TRBV7-8 NA NA CASSYLIQGASYNSPLHF TGTGCCAGCAGCTACCTCATACAGGGCGCCTCCTATAATTCACCCCTCCACTTT
TRBJ2-5 TRBV7-7 TRBD2 NA CASSLGGGALETQYF TGTGCTAGCAGCTTGGGCGGGGGGGCCTTGGAGACCCAGTACTTC
TRBJ2-7 TRBV9 TRBD1 NA CASGTGGTYEQYF TGTGCCAGCGGGACAGGGGGTACCTACGAGCAGTACTTC
TRBJ2-7 TRBV5-5 TRBD2 NA CASSSPAGGHEQYF TGTGCCAGCAGCTCACCAGCGGGAGGCCACGAGCAGTACTTC
TRBJ2-1 TRBV28 NA NA CASSLGTKQFF TGTGCCAGCAGTTTGGGGACAAAGCAGTTCTTC
TRBJ2-4 TRBV6-5 TRBD1 NA CASSYSTGNIQYF TGTGCCAGCAGTTACTCGACAGGGAACATTCAGTACTTC
TRBJ1-2 TRBV5-6 NA NA CASTRGGFDGYTF TGTGCCAGCACCAGAGGGGGTTTCGATGGCTACACCTTC
TRBJ1-2 TRBV6-6 NA NA CASIVQGTDGYTF TGTGCCAGCATCGTACAGGGTACGGATGGCTACACCTTC
TRBJ2-1 TRBV13 NA NA CASSFSGNEQFF TGTGCCAGCAGCTTTTCAGGGAATGAGCAGTTCTTC
TRBJ2-1 TRBV25-1 TRBD2 NA CASRDTGTSGGPWDEQFF TGTGCCAGCAGAGATACCGGGACTAGCGGGGGGCCGTGGGATGAGCAGTTCTTC
TRBJ2-5 TRBV19 TRBD2 NA CASSIWGRAGETQYF TGTGCCAGTAGTATATGGGGGAGGGCCGGTGAGACCCAGTACTTC
TRBJ1-1 TRBV11-3 NA NA CASSLAHNAEAFF TGTGCCAGCAGCTTAGCACACAACGCTGAAGCTTTCTTT
TRBJ2-5 TRBV28 TRBD2 once CASSPNTRYRAGLQETQYF TGTGCCAGCAGCCCTAATACTCGATATCGAGCGGGACTACAAGAGACCCAGTACTTC
TRBJ2-7 TRBV9 NA few CASSQGGSSSYEQYF TGTGCCAGCAGCCAAGGGGGAAGTTCCTCCTACGAGCAGTACTTC
TRBJ1-2 TRBV9 NA NA CASSVEVTGLYGYTF TGTGCCAGCAGCGTAGAAGTGACAGGCCTCTATGGCTACACCTTC
TRBJ1-3 TRBV7-2 TRBD1 few CASSLGTGVGNTIYF TGTGCCAGCAGCTTAGGGACAGGGGTCGGAAACACCATATATTTT
TRBJ2-1 TRBV7-2 TRBD2 NA CASSFNGAGVNNEQFF TGTGCCAGCAGCTTCAACGGAGCGGGGGTAAACAATGAGCAGTTCTTC
TRBJ2-5 TRBV7-8 TRBD2 NA CASTGLAGAQETQYF TGTGCCAGCACCGGACTAGCGGGGGCCCAAGAGACCCAGTACTTC
TRBJ2-7 TRBV6-5 NA NA CASSYAGPSYEQYF TGTGCCAGCAGTTACGCGGGGCCGTCCTACGAGCAGTACTTC
TRBJ2-6 TRBV30 NA once CAWSNEISGANVLTF TGTGCCTGGAGTAATGAGATCTCTGGGGCCAACGTCCTGACTTTC
TRBJ2-7 TRBV30 NA once CAWSRSRVFDSYEQYF TGTGCCTGGAGTAGGTCCCGGGTTTTCGACTCCTACGAGCAGTACTTC
TRBJ2-1 TRBV6-5 NA NA CASAIHRDTNEQFF TGTGCCAGCGCCATCCACCGGGACACCAATGAGCAGTTCTTC
TRBJ2-4 TRBV18 TRBD1 NA CASSPPGDRSVLAKNIQYF TGTGCCAGCTCACCGCCTGGGGACAGGTCCGTGCTAGCCAAAAACATTCAGTACTTC
TRBJ2-5 TRBV2 NA NA CASRTTQETQYF TGTGCCAGCAGAACGACTCAAGAGACCCAGTACTTC
TRBJ2-7 TRBV6-5 TRBD2 NA CASSYAGGPPEQYF TGTGCCAGCAGTTACGCGGGAGGGCCACCCGAGCAGTACTTC
TRBJ2-7 TRBV5-1 TRBD1 NA CASSGSGTGSDEQYF TGCGCCAGCAGCGGCTCCGGGACAGGGTCCGACGAGCAGTACTTC